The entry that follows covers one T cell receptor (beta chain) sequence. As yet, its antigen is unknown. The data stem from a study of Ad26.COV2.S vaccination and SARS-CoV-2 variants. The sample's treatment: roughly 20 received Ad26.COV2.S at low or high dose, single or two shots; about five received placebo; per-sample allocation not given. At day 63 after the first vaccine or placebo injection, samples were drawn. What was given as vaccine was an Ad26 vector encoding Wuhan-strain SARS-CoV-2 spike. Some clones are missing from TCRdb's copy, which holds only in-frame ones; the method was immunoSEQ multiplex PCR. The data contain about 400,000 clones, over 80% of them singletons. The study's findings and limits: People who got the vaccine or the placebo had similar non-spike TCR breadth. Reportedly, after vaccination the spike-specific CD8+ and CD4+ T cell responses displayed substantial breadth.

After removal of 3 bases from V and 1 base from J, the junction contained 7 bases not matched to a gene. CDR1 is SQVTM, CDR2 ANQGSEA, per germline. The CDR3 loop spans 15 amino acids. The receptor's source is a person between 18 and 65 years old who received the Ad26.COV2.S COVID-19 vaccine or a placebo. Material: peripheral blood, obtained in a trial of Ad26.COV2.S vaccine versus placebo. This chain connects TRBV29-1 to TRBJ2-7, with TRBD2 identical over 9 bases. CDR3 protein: CSVDDRAGGSYEQYF. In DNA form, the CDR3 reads TGCAGCGTTGACGATAGAGCGGGGGGTTCCTACGAGCAGTACTTC.